The rows below give T cell receptor beta chains drawn from one sample of a study of T cell repertoires in cytomegalovirus infection. A single record per CDR3 protein comes from TCRdb applying MiXCR to the reads. Of about 180,000 distinct CDR3 sequences in the sample, about a sixth were seen once. The sample consisted of CD8+ T cells from PBMCs. The receptors stem from a human donor in good health (CMV status not recorded). Some clones in this sample may be carry-over from other donors' samples. Each CDR3 is given with its conserved first and last residue. D genes are given only for firm matches. Some rows mark clone size as missing; the rest say once, few, many or name a class of expanded clone.

V gene	J gene	clone size	D gene	CDR3 DNA	CDR3 protein
TRBV11-2	TRBJ1-4	.	.	TGTGCCAGCAGCAAGGACCCGAGGGATGAAAAACTGTTTTTT	CASSKDPRDEKLFF
TRBV20-1	TRBJ1-1	.	.	TGCAGTGCTGCAGGGTCCACTGAAGCTTTCTTT	CSAAGSTEAFF
TRBV7-9	TRBJ1-2	few	.	TGTGCCAGCAGCGGATTGATAGGGCAGGCGGGTGGTCATGGAGGCTACACCTTC	CASSGLIGQAGGHGGYTF
TRBV7-2	TRBJ1-5	.	TRBD1	TGTGCCAGCAGCCCAAGGGGACAGGGGATTAATCAGCCCCAGCATTTT	CASSPRGQGINQPQHF
TRBV27	TRBJ1-2	.	.	TGTGCCAGCAGTTACCGGACGGACTATGGCTACACCTTC	CASSYRTDYGYTF
TRBV2	TRBJ1-1	.	.	TGTGCCAGCAGTGAATGGCGGTCGAACACTGAAGCTTTCTTT	CASSEWRSNTEAFF
TRBV5-4	TRBJ1-1	.	TRBD1	TGTGCCAGCAGCTTGGTAGCCGACAGGGGGATCATGAACACTGAAGCTTTCTTT	CASSLVADRGIMNTEAFF
TRBV20-1	TRBJ1-6	.	TRBD1	TGCAGTGCTAGATCGGGACAGCTCTTAAATTCACCCCTCCACTTT	CSARSGQLLNSPLHF
TRBV2	TRBJ1-1	.	.	TGTGCCAGCAGGCCAGGACAGGAAGCTTTCTTT	CASRPGQEAFF
TRBV7-9	TRBJ2-2	.	.	TGTGCCAGCAGCCGCCGGGCAGAGCCCGGGGAGCTGTTTTTT	CASSRRAEPGELFF
TRBV7-6	TRBJ2-3	few	.	TGTGCCAGCGGCCGGCAGCACACAGATACGCAGTATTTT	CASGRQHTDTQYF
TRBV28	TRBJ1-1	.	.	TGTGCCAGCAGCCGGGGTAAGACTGAAGCTTTCTTT	CASSRGKTEAFF
TRBV4-1	TRBJ2-7	few	.	TGCGCCAGCAGCCAATTAACAGGCTTCTACGAGCAGTACTTC	CASSQLTGFYEQYF
TRBV25-1	TRBJ1-6	.	TRBD1	TGTGCCAGCAGTGATTACCGGACAGGGAGTTCACCCCTCCACTTT	CASSDYRTGSSPLHF
TRBV7-8	TRBJ2-7	once	TRBD1	TGTGCCAGCAGCCCGGGACAGTGGCCCCACTACGAGCAGTACTTC	CASSPGQWPHYEQYF
TRBV19	TRBJ2-1	.	TRBD1	TGTGCCAGTAGTCCACCTCGGACAGGGCCTAACAATGAGCAGTTCTTC	CASSPPRTGPNNEQFF
TRBV7-2	TRBJ1-1	few	TRBD1	TGTGCCAGCAGCTTAGTCCGGGACAGGGTGGTTGACACTGAAGCTTTCTTT	CASSLVRDRVVDTEAFF
TRBV29-1	TRBJ1-4	few	.	TGCAGCGTTGGGACGAAGTCGGGGCTCTCGGGGGAAAAACTGTTTTTT	CSVGTKSGLSGEKLFF
TRBV6-2/TRBV6-3	TRBJ2-5	.	.	TGTGCCAGCAGTTACGGGTCCGAGACCCAGTACTTC	CASSYGSETQYF
TRBV5-4	TRBJ2-7	.	.	TGTGCCAGCAGCTTGTCAGGATCGGGACACCTGATCTACGAGCAGTACTTC	CASSLSGSGHLIYEQYF
TRBV6-2/TRBV6-3	TRBJ1-1	few	TRBD1	TGTGCCAGCAGGGCCGACAGGGGATCAGCTGAAGCTTTCTTT	CASRADRGSAEAFF
TRBV27	TRBJ1-5	.	TRBD1	TGTGCCAGCAGTTTTATGAGGACAGGGAATCAGCCCCAGCATTTT	CASSFMRTGNQPQHF
TRBV7-4	TRBJ2-6	.	.	TGTGCCAGCAGCCCTTATATGGGGGATGTCTCTGGGGCCAACGTCCTGACTTTC	CASSPYMGDVSGANVLTF
TRBV29-1	TRBJ1-1	.	.	TGCAGCGTTGATGGGAGGAACACTGAAGCTTTCTTT	CSVDGRNTEAFF
TRBV11-2	TRBJ1-2	few	TRBD1	TGTGCCAGCAGACGGACAGGGGTTAACTATGGCTACACCTTC	CASRRTGVNYGYTF
TRBV20-1	TRBJ1-6	.	.	TGCAGTGCCCCCACTGGACAGTCAAAGTCACCCCTCCACTTT	CSAPTGQSKSPLHF
TRBV4-1	TRBJ2-1	.	TRBD1	TGCGCCAGCAGCCTTGGAGGGACAGGGTTCAATGAGCAGTTCTTC	CASSLGGTGFNEQFF
TRBV6-6	TRBJ2-7	.	.	TGTGCCAGCAGTTACTCTTGGACCTCCTACGAGCAGTACTTC	CASSYSWTSYEQYF
TRBV7-9	TRBJ2-1	.	.	TGTGCCAGCAGCCGAGACCCCAATGAGCAGTTCTTC	CASSRDPNEQFF
TRBV12-3/TRBV12-4	TRBJ2-7	.	.	TGTGCCAGCAGTTTTGGGCCCGCCTACGAGCAGTACTTC	CASSFGPAYEQYF
TRBV29-1	TRBJ1-1	.	.	TGCAGCGTTGAACAGAACACTGAAGCTTTCTTT	CSVEQNTEAFF
TRBV7-6	TRBJ1-1	few	.	TGTGCCAGCAGCTTAGGGCGGACAGCCAACACTGAAGCTTTCTTT	CASSLGRTANTEAFF
TRBV7-9	TRBJ2-1	.	.	TGTGCCAGCAGCTTAGGGGGGAGGAATGAGCAGTTCTTC	CASSLGGRNEQFF
TRBV12-3/TRBV12-4	TRBJ2-7	.	.	TGTGCCAGCAGTTCCCCCGGGACCATAGGGGAGCAGTACTTC	CASSSPGTIGEQYF
TRBV7-2	TRBJ2-7	many	.	TGTGCCAGCAGCAACACGAGGGCGGGATTTAACGAGCAGTACTTC	CASSNTRAGFNEQYF
TRBV14	TRBJ1-4	.	.	TGTGCCAGCAGCCAGACAGCTGAAAAACTGTTTTTT	CASSQTAEKLFF
TRBV12-3/TRBV12-4	TRBJ1-1	.	.	TGTGCCAGCAGTTTCGGGGATTTGGGTGAAGCTTTCTTT	CASSFGDLGEAFF
TRBV7-6	TRBJ2-7	.	TRBD2	TGTGCCAGCAGTTGGGATCTAGCGGGGGGTGCGGGTTCCTACGAGCAGTACTTC	CASSWDLAGGAGSYEQYF
TRBV7-2	TRBJ2-3	many	TRBD1	TGTGCCAGCAGCTTGCTGGGACAGGGGGAAGTTGAGATGGCGCAGTATTTT	CASSLLGQGEVEMAQYF
TRBV6-6	TRBJ1-1	.	TRBD1	TGTGCCAGCAGCGAAGGGACAGGGATCACTGAAGCTTTCTTT	CASSEGTGITEAFF
TRBV12-3/TRBV12-4	TRBJ1-1	.	TRBD1	TGTGCCAGCAGTTTCCCGGACAGGGGGCGTTCGGCTTTCTTT	CASSFPDRGRSAFF
TRBV20-1	TRBJ2-7	.	TRBD1	TGCAGTGCTAGAAGACAGGGGGCCTACGAGCAGTACTTC	CSARRQGAYEQYF
TRBV7-8	TRBJ2-7	few	.	TGTGCCAGCAGCTCGACCTCTGACGAGCAGTACTTC	CASSSTSDEQYF
TRBV7-8	TRBJ1-3	few	.	TGTGCCAGCAGCTTAGGAGGGTCTGCTGGAAACACCATATATTTT	CASSLGGSAGNTIYF